Listed below are T cell receptor beta chains from one sample, sequenced in a study of blood T cell repertoires in COVID-19. Clones were read by immunoSEQ multiplex PCR, and TCRdb kept only the in-frame ones, dropping some. The table lists 200,000 to 300,000 clones, around 89% of them singletons. Specimen: PBMCs or T cells enriched from blood (not recorded which). Source of these receptors: a woman in her thirties or forties with acute COVID-19. Each CDR3 is given with its conserved first and last residue. Fields, in order: clone size, J gene, V gene, D gene, CDR3 DNA, CDR3 protein. A D gene is named only where the DNA matches it firmly. Size tells how often a clone was seen (once, few, many) or the class of an expanded clone, and some rows leave it out.

clone size: once; J gene: TRBJ1-1; V gene: TRBV9; D gene: NA; CDR3 DNA: TGTGCCAGCAGTAGTTCAGGGTGGGCTGAAGCTTTCTTT; CDR3 protein: CASSSSGWAEAFF
clone size: NA; J gene: TRBJ1-3; V gene: TRBV7-9; D gene: TRBD1; CDR3 DNA: TGTGCCAGCAGCCTCGGGGACAGCACTGGAAACACCATATATTTT; CDR3 protein: CASSLGDSTGNTIYF
clone size: NA; J gene: TRBJ2-7; V gene: TRBV7-9; D gene: TRBD2; CDR3 DNA: TGTGCCAGCAGCCCCGGGGCCGCGCGGGAGTACGAGCAGTACTTC; CDR3 protein: CASSPGAAREYEQYF
clone size: NA; J gene: TRBJ2-2; V gene: TRBV6-5; D gene: NA; CDR3 DNA: TGTGCCAGCTCTACAGGGTCGGCGAACACCGGGGAGCTGTTTTTT; CDR3 protein: CASSTGSANTGELFF
clone size: NA; J gene: TRBJ1-1; V gene: TRBV28; D gene: NA; CDR3 DNA: TGTGCCAGCAGTTTATGGCGGTTTGCAGCCGTGAACACTGAAGCTTTCTTT; CDR3 protein: CASSLWRFAAVNTEAFF
clone size: NA; J gene: TRBJ2-2; V gene: TRBV2; D gene: NA; CDR3 DNA: TGTGCCAGCATAGGAGGGCCGGGAGTGAACACCGGGGAGCTGTTTTTT; CDR3 protein: CASIGGPGVNTGELFF
clone size: NA; J gene: TRBJ2-3; V gene: TRBV2; D gene: TRBD2; CDR3 DNA: TGTGCCAGCAGTGAAGACGGGAGGGACACAGATACGCAGTATTTT; CDR3 protein: CASSEDGRDTDTQYF
clone size: NA; J gene: TRBJ2-7; V gene: TRBV18; D gene: TRBD1; CDR3 DNA: TGTGCCAGCTCACCGCGGACAGGGCGCCTTGAGGAGCAGTACTTC; CDR3 protein: CASSPRTGRLEEQYF
clone size: NA; J gene: TRBJ1-5; V gene: TRBV3-1/TRBV3-2; D gene: NA; CDR3 DNA: TGTGCCAGCAGCCAAACCCGGAATCAGCCCCAGCATTTT; CDR3 protein: CASSQTRNQPQHF
clone size: once; J gene: TRBJ2-1; V gene: TRBV5-1; D gene: NA; CDR3 DNA: TGCGCCAGCAGCTTATCAAACAGACCCTACAATGAGCAGTTCTTC; CDR3 protein: CASSLSNRPYNEQFF
clone size: NA; J gene: TRBJ1-6; V gene: TRBV6-6; D gene: TRBD1; CDR3 DNA: TGTGCCAGCAAGTTTGGGACAGCTGATAATTCACCCCTCCACTTT; CDR3 protein: CASKFGTADNSPLHF
clone size: few; J gene: TRBJ2-7; V gene: TRBV6-1; D gene: TRBD2; CDR3 DNA: TGTGCCAGCAGTGAGGGAGGGCAGGTGTTCTACGAGCAGTACTTC; CDR3 protein: CASSEGGQVFYEQYF
clone size: once; J gene: TRBJ2-7; V gene: TRBV18; D gene: TRBD1; CDR3 DNA: TGTGCCAGCTCACCACCGGGGACAGGGTTGCTCTACGAGCAGTACTTC; CDR3 protein: CASSPPGTGLLYEQYF
clone size: NA; J gene: TRBJ1-3; V gene: TRBV9; D gene: NA; CDR3 DNA: TGTGCCAGCAGCGTAGAGGCCAGCCGGGCTGGAAACACCATATATTTT; CDR3 protein: CASSVEASRAGNTIYF
clone size: few; J gene: TRBJ1-1; V gene: TRBV5-4; D gene: NA; CDR3 DNA: TGTGCCAGCAGCCGAATGGCGGGCAGGGGCCTCATGAACACTGAAGCTTTCTTT; CDR3 protein: CASSRMAGRGLMNTEAFF
clone size: NA; J gene: TRBJ2-1; V gene: TRBV2; D gene: TRBD2; CDR3 DNA: TGTGCCAGCAGTCCATATACCGGGACTAGCGGAAGAAATGAGCAGTTCTTC; CDR3 protein: CASSPYTGTSGRNEQFF
clone size: once; J gene: TRBJ2-1; V gene: TRBV13; D gene: TRBD2; CDR3 DNA: TGTGCCAGCAGCTTAGGTCCGGGAGGAACCTACAATGAGCAGTTCTTC; CDR3 protein: CASSLGPGGTYNEQFF
clone size: NA; J gene: TRBJ1-4; V gene: TRBV28; D gene: TRBD1; CDR3 DNA: TGTGCCAGCAGTTTGGACAGGCCTGCAACTAATGAAAAACTGTTTTTT; CDR3 protein: CASSLDRPATNEKLFF
clone size: NA; J gene: TRBJ1-1; V gene: TRBV29-1; D gene: NA; CDR3 DNA: TGCAGCGCAGGGAGCCACCCGAACACTGAAGCTTTCTTT; CDR3 protein: CSAGSHPNTEAFF
clone size: NA; J gene: TRBJ1-1; V gene: TRBV19; D gene: TRBD1; CDR3 DNA: TGTGCCAGTAGTATGGGGACAGGGGTGGGCACTGAAGCTTTCTTT; CDR3 protein: CASSMGTGVGTEAFF
clone size: NA; J gene: TRBJ2-3; V gene: TRBV9; D gene: TRBD1; CDR3 DNA: TGTGCCAGCAGCGCCACATCCGGGACAGACACAGATACGCAGTATTTT; CDR3 protein: CASSATSGTDTDTQYF
clone size: NA; J gene: TRBJ1-2; V gene: TRBV12-3/TRBV12-4; D gene: TRBD1; CDR3 DNA: TGTGCCAGCAGTTTCGAGGGGGCTAGTGGCTACACCTTC; CDR3 protein: CASSFEGASGYTF
clone size: NA; J gene: TRBJ2-3; V gene: TRBV13; D gene: TRBD1; CDR3 DNA: TGTGCCAGCAGCTCCCGACAGGGGATGACAGATACGCAGTATTTT; CDR3 protein: CASSSRQGMTDTQYF
clone size: NA; J gene: TRBJ2-5; V gene: TRBV21-1; D gene: NA; CDR3 DNA: TGTGCCAGCAGAAGGCGGGAGAAGTTGGAGACCCAGTACTTC; CDR3 protein: CASRRREKLETQYF
clone size: NA; J gene: TRBJ1-5; V gene: TRBV6-6; D gene: TRBD1; CDR3 DNA: TGTGCCAGCCGGGACAGGGTTCAGCCCCAGCATTTT; CDR3 protein: CASRDRVQPQHF
clone size: NA; J gene: TRBJ2-2; V gene: TRBV5-1; D gene: NA; CDR3 DNA: TGCGCCAGCAGCTTGGCCACGGACACCGGGGAGCTGTTTTTT; CDR3 protein: CASSLATDTGELFF
clone size: NA; J gene: TRBJ2-1; V gene: TRBV7-2; D gene: NA; CDR3 DNA: TGTGCCAGCAGCTTAATGTCTCTCGGGGGTGAGCAGTTCTTC; CDR3 protein: CASSLMSLGGEQFF
clone size: NA; J gene: TRBJ1-1; V gene: TRBV27; D gene: TRBD1; CDR3 DNA: TGTGCCAGCAGTCTCGACAGGGAAGGTTGGGCTTTCTTT; CDR3 protein: CASSLDREGWAFF
clone size: NA; J gene: TRBJ1-1; V gene: TRBV28; D gene: TRBD1; CDR3 DNA: TGTGCCAGCAGTTCCCCGGGACAGTATGGGAACACTGAAGCTTTCTTT; CDR3 protein: CASSSPGQYGNTEAFF
clone size: NA; J gene: TRBJ2-2; V gene: TRBV28; D gene: TRBD1; CDR3 DNA: TGTGCCAGCAGTTTACCGGGACAGGGGAACACCGGGGAGCTGTTTTTT; CDR3 protein: CASSLPGQGNTGELFF
clone size: NA; J gene: TRBJ2-1; V gene: TRBV11-2; D gene: NA; CDR3 DNA: TGTGCCAGCAGCTTACTAGCTTCTAGCTCCTACAATGAGCAGTTCTTC; CDR3 protein: CASSLLASSSYNEQFF
clone size: NA; J gene: TRBJ1-1; V gene: TRBV7-9; D gene: TRBD1; CDR3 DNA: TGTGCCAGCAGCGACAGGGGCAGTGAAGCTTTCTTT; CDR3 protein: CASSDRGSEAFF
clone size: NA; J gene: TRBJ2-5; V gene: TRBV30; D gene: TRBD2; CDR3 DNA: TGTGCCCGGTCGACCGGGGCTAGCGGCCAAGAGACCCAGTACTTC; CDR3 protein: CARSTGASGQETQYF
clone size: NA; J gene: TRBJ1-5; V gene: TRBV30; D gene: NA; CDR3 DNA: TGTGCCTGGAGTGTACCGCCAGGTGTAAATCAGCCCCAGCATTTT; CDR3 protein: CAWSVPPGVNQPQHF
clone size: NA; J gene: TRBJ2-3; V gene: TRBV5-4; D gene: NA; CDR3 DNA: TGTGCCAGCAGCTATGGCGACGGAGGGTTCACAGATACGCAGTATTTT; CDR3 protein: CASSYGDGGFTDTQYF
clone size: few; J gene: TRBJ2-3; V gene: TRBV24-1; D gene: NA; CDR3 DNA: TGTGCCACCAGTAATGGAGGGCCCTCAACAGATACGCAGTATTTT; CDR3 protein: CATSNGGPSTDTQYF
clone size: NA; J gene: TRBJ1-4; V gene: TRBV5-1; D gene: TRBD1; CDR3 DNA: TGCGCCAGCAGCTTGGGGGACAGGGAAGGTGAAAAACTGTTTTTT; CDR3 protein: CASSLGDREGEKLFF
clone size: NA; J gene: TRBJ1-1; V gene: TRBV30; D gene: NA; CDR3 DNA: TGTGCCTGGAGTGTAGGGGTGCGAACGACTGAAGCTTTCTTT; CDR3 protein: CAWSVGVRTTEAFF
clone size: NA; J gene: TRBJ1-6; V gene: TRBV2; D gene: NA; CDR3 DNA: TGTGCCAGCAGTGAATTGGACACCAATAATTCACCCCTCCACTTT; CDR3 protein: CASSELDTNNSPLHF
clone size: NA; J gene: TRBJ2-5; V gene: TRBV4-3; D gene: TRBD2; CDR3 DNA: TGCGCCAGCAGCCAAGGTCTAGCGGGAGTCGGCCAAGAGACCCAGTACTTC; CDR3 protein: CASSQGLAGVGQETQYF
clone size: NA; J gene: TRBJ1-1; V gene: TRBV6-6; D gene: NA; CDR3 DNA: TGTGCCAGCAGTTATACATTGAACACTGAAGCTTTCTTT; CDR3 protein: CASSYTLNTEAFF
clone size: NA; J gene: TRBJ2-5; V gene: TRBV9; D gene: TRBD2; CDR3 DNA: TGTGCCAGCAGCTCCCCTTCCCATCCGGCTAGCGGGAGACTGGAGACCCAGTACTTC; CDR3 protein: CASSSPSHPASGRLETQYF
clone size: NA; J gene: TRBJ2-2; V gene: TRBV5-4; D gene: NA; CDR3 DNA: TGTGCCAGCAGCCGAGAGCGGACCGGGGAGCTGTTTTTT; CDR3 protein: CASSRERTGELFF
clone size: NA; J gene: TRBJ1-3; V gene: TRBV9; D gene: NA; CDR3 DNA: TGTGCCAGCAGCGGGGACTCGATTGCGGGAAACACCATATATTTT; CDR3 protein: CASSGDSIAGNTIYF
clone size: NA; J gene: TRBJ2-5; V gene: TRBV24-1; D gene: NA; CDR3 DNA: TGTGCCACCAGTGATCCCTCTGGGGGGTACCAAGAGACCCAGTACTTC; CDR3 protein: CATSDPSGGYQETQYF
clone size: NA; J gene: TRBJ1-2; V gene: TRBV10-2; D gene: NA; CDR3 DNA: TGCGCCAGCAGCGTCAGAGGAAACTATGGCTACACCTTC; CDR3 protein: CASSVRGNYGYTF
clone size: NA; J gene: TRBJ1-5; V gene: TRBV14; D gene: TRBD1; CDR3 DNA: TGTGCCAGCAGCCATATGAAAAAAAGGACAGGGGCCCTGACGTACCATTTT; CDR3 protein: CASSHMKKRTGALTYHF
clone size: NA; J gene: TRBJ2-1; V gene: TRBV24-1; D gene: NA; CDR3 DNA: TGTGCCACCAGTGATTCCTTTTCCTACAATGAGCAGTTCTTC; CDR3 protein: CATSDSFSYNEQFF
clone size: NA; J gene: TRBJ2-3; V gene: TRBV19; D gene: TRBD2; CDR3 DNA: TGTGCCAGTAGTCTTTGGACTAGCGGGAGGCCTCCGGGTACGCAGTATTTT; CDR3 protein: CASSLWTSGRPPGTQYF
clone size: NA; J gene: TRBJ1-4; V gene: TRBV11-2; D gene: TRBD1; CDR3 DNA: TGTGCCAGCAGCCGGACAGGGTCGGGGTTGGGAGAAAAACTGTTTTTT; CDR3 protein: CASSRTGSGLGEKLFF
clone size: NA; J gene: TRBJ1-3; V gene: TRBV29-1; D gene: NA; CDR3 DNA: TGCAGCGTAGCCCTAGGAGGGTCTTTTACTGGAAACACCATATATTTT; CDR3 protein: CSVALGGSFTGNTIYF
clone size: NA; J gene: TRBJ2-5; V gene: TRBV7-2; D gene: TRBD2; CDR3 DNA: TGTGCCAGCAGCTTCCGGGGGGGCTCCCCGGAGACCCAGTACTTC; CDR3 protein: CASSFRGGSPETQYF
clone size: NA; J gene: TRBJ1-4; V gene: TRBV9; D gene: TRBD1; CDR3 DNA: TGTGCCAGCAGCTTCGGACAGGGGGCAACTAATGAAAAACTGTTTTTT; CDR3 protein: CASSFGQGATNEKLFF
clone size: NA; J gene: TRBJ2-3; V gene: TRBV7-3; D gene: TRBD2; CDR3 DNA: TGTGCCAGCAGCTTAGGCCCCTCGCGGGAGTCGAAGGATACGCAGTATTTT; CDR3 protein: CASSLGPSRESKDTQYF
clone size: NA; J gene: TRBJ1-2; V gene: TRBV15; D gene: TRBD1; CDR3 DNA: TGTGCCACCAGCAGAGATTTTATGGCAGGGGGCCGCTATGGCTACACCTTC; CDR3 protein: CATSRDFMAGGRYGYTF
clone size: NA; J gene: TRBJ1-1; V gene: TRBV4-1; D gene: NA; CDR3 DNA: TGCGCCAGCAGCCAAGTCCCAGGTACGGTTGAAGCTTTCTTT; CDR3 protein: CASSQVPGTVEAFF
clone size: NA; J gene: TRBJ1-1; V gene: TRBV5-8; D gene: TRBD1; CDR3 DNA: TGTGCCAGCAGCCCCGGAGGACAGGCGTACACTGAAGCTTTCTTT; CDR3 protein: CASSPGGQAYTEAFF
clone size: NA; J gene: TRBJ2-1; V gene: TRBV21-1; D gene: NA; CDR3 DNA: TGTGCCAGCAGCAAAGCGAGGGGACTAGAAGACAATGAGCAGTTCTTC; CDR3 protein: CASSKARGLEDNEQFF